This TCR beta chain is drawn from a study of CD4 T cells in relation to SARS-CoV-2 and coronaviruses. Whole-study context: The restricting HLA molecule for shared crossreactive spike epitopes was mapped.

Unexposed donor CD4+ T cells date from about 2011-2018, before the COVID-19 pandemic. Only in-frame clones appear in the TCRdb table, and some are missing; sequencing was by immunoSEQ multiplex PCR. The repertoire consists of about 59,000 clones, with more than 80% occurring once and the leading ten covering about 1.3%. There are 23 residues in the CDR3. The material sequenced was memory CD4+ T cells from PBMCs. This receptor was obtained from a human donor in good health. This chain connects TRBV12-1 to TRBJ1-5; the table's D call, TRBD1, was not checked against the DNA. TRBV12-1 is reported as a pseudogene. CDR3 coding DNA: TGTGCCAGCAGCTTTCGGGTGATTGCGAGGACAGTCAGCAACTTGAATAGCAATCAGCCCCAGCATTTT. This sequence encodes CASSFRVIARTVSNLNSNQPQHF.